This T cell receptor (beta chain) was identified during a study of PD-L1 blockade in urothelial cancer (dated by TCRdb to 2016 to 2017). For the wider study: Every patient began therapy in about 2014 and was given atezolizumab 1,200 mg intravenously every 3 weeks. About 90% of the 29 patients were identified as males with urothelial cancer of bladder origin, and a prior smoking history was reported by 18 of 29 patients. Patients had an ECOG performance status of 0 or 1 and had received between 0 and 3 prior chemotherapy regimens. Blood samples were analyzed at two time points: 3 weeks after treatment start (second dose) and 6 weeks after treatment start. Blood samples yielded a median of around 130,000 T cells and roughly 83,000 unique TCRs, with median clonality roughly 0.085. The study, an exploratory multi-omic analysis, examined somatic, immune and clinical correlates of response to PD-L1 blockade with atezolizumab in urothelial cancer. Pretreatment tumor samples, along with matched peripheral blood collected serially before and after atezolizumab treatment, underwent TCR sequencing. Durable clinical benefit was defined as a progression-free survival longer than 6 months, and TCR features were additionally tested against progression-free survival and overall survival. Whole exome sequencing and RNA sequencing of pretreatment tumors were performed alongside TCR sequencing in the same patients. Several patients achieved durable clinical benefit and fewer than 25 did not. Under 30 patients had pretreatment blood TCR-seq, roughly 24 had at least one posttreatment blood collection, and roughly 24 had tumor TCR-seq.

To estimate absolute template abundance from read counts, synthetic TCR analog templates were spiked into each PCR. The immunoSEQ assay was used to amplify TCRbeta CDR3 regions from genomic DNA with bias-controlled V and J gene primers. Rearranged TCRbeta segments were sequenced at approximately 20X coverage. The study's own analysis went as follows. Sequencing errors were corrected by clustering and CDR3s were annotated against IMGT to assign V, D and J genes. Only productive TCRbeta rearrangements were used in downstream analyses, excluding out-of-frame or stop-codon sequences. Clonality was calculated as one minus the Shannon entropy normalized by the log of the number of unique productive sequences. Clones differing between time points or between blood and tumor were identified by Fisher's exact test with Benjamini-Hochberg correction at adjusted p below 0.01. TCRdb stores this immuneACCESS table with in-frame sequences only. Part of the clones is absent; in the studies checked, under half of the shortfall reflects unresolved V genes, and no reason is known for the rest. The DNA gave D and trimming, while V, J and clone size come from that table. This sample is represented by 75,000 to 90,000 clones; 82% of them were singletons. Of the sample, over 7.5% is held by the ten largest clones.

A total of some 30 patients with locally advanced or metastatic urothelial carcinoma, treated at Memorial Sloan Kettering on a trial protocol, made up the cohort. Peripheral blood mononuclear cells were collected from each patient pretreatment and during treatment, giving between 1 and 8 total time points per patient. The Qiagen DNeasy Blood extraction kit was used to purify genomic DNA from total PBMCs and tumor samples. PBMCs were collected pretreatment and during treatment, and were isolated and stored as previously described. For this clone: What antigen it recognizes has not been identified. Per-base quality was not reported, and no clone a single base away is much larger than it.

Results the study describes overall, beyond this receptor: Improved progression-free and overall survival was found to be associated with pretreatment peripheral blood TCR clonality below the median. Patients with durable benefit showed greater expansion of tumor-associated TCR clones in peripheral blood 3 weeks after starting treatment (n of about 20, p = 0.022). Because the sample size was small (n ≈ 28) and many of the analyses were exploratory, the results are meant to be hypothesis-generating.

According to the germline V gene (reference sequence), CDR1 reads SEHNR and CDR2 reads FQNEAQ. Trimming accounts for 5 bases at V and 0 bases at J, while the number of junction bases matched to no gene is 8. The CDR3 covers 16 residues, taking in both the cysteine and the phenylalanine. The sequence is cut down to CDR3 DNA, 48 bases in frame from base 1. The V and J genes are TRBV7-9 and TRBJ2-3; TRBD2 agrees with 7 junctional bases. This clonotype was obtained from a man between 65 and 79 years old with urothelial cancer. Sample: PBMCs, taken around atezolizumab (anti-PD-L1) treatment. For the CDR3, the sequence is CASSLTSDPSTDTQYF. The DNA is TGTGCCAGCAGCCTAACTAGCGACCCTAGCACAGATACGCAGTATTTT.